One sample yielded the 27 T cell receptor beta chains listed below, sequenced in a study of blood T cell repertoires in COVID-19. Here immunoSEQ multiplex PCR was the method, and the copy in TCRdb shows in-frame clones only, minus some. The sample has approximately 71,000 clones; about 74% are singletons. What was sequenced was peripheral blood. The receptor source for this set is a human donor in a cohort sampled during active COVID-19.

J is TRBJ1-6 and V is TRBV11-2, with unresolved D. The CDR3 is 16 residues long. V dropped 5 bases and J dropped 9 bases, with 20 bases sitting between them. The germline V gene encodes CDR1 SGHAT and CDR2 FQNNGV. The CDR3 nucleotides are TGTGCCAGCAGCCAACAGTCTTCCCCCCGGGGTTCACCCCTCCACTTT. It yields the protein CASSQQSSPRGSPLHF.

This clone has at least ten counts. The chain is built from TRBV28 and TRBJ1-6; D might be TRBD1 (5 bases). The V and J ends lost 5 bases and 7 bases respectively, with 12 bases between them. The CDR3 contains 14 residues. Germline V gene data show CDR1 as MDHEN and CDR2 as SYDVKM. The CDR3 sequence: CASSTGLRNSPLHF. DNA for the CDR3: TGTGCCAGCAGTACGGGACTCAGGAATTCACCCCTCCACTTT.

This chain connects TRBV6-2 or TRBV6-3 to TRBJ2-5; TRBD1 aligns across 7 bases. Per the germline V gene, CDR1 is MNHEY and CDR2 is SVGEGT. The CDR3 contains 17 residues. The V and J ends lost 5 bases and 0 bases, in that order; junction bases with no gene match: 12. The CDR3 DNA reads TGTGCCAGCAGTGACAGACAGGGCCCACCGTACCAAGAGACCCAGTACTTC. Protein sequence: CASSDRQGPPYQETQYF.

The V gene is TRBV2, the J gene TRBJ2-5; 13 nucleotides line up with TRBD2. Germline loops: CDR1 SNHLY, CDR2 FYNNEI. J gave up 5 bases and V 6 bases, and 9 bases lay outside the gene matches. The CDR3 covers 16 residues. The CDR3 is CASRRLGLAGEETQYF. CDR3 DNA: TGTGCCAGCAGGCGCCTCGGACTAGCGGGGGAGGAGACCCAGTACTTC.

The rearrangement joins TRBV12-3 or TRBV12-4 to TRBJ1-1; 10 positions agree with TRBD1. Trimming removed 5 bases from V and 10 bases from J; junction bases left unmatched: 7. The CDR3 extends over 13 amino acids. CDR3 in DNA: TGTGCCAGCAGTCCCCGACAGGGGGCGGGAGCTTTCTTT. The encoded protein is CASSPRQGAGAFF.

The J gene is TRBJ2-6, the V gene TRBV7-2; D is undetermined. Per germline, CDR1 SGHTA and CDR2 FQGNSA. The V and J ends lost 0 bases and 3 bases respectively, with 6 bases between them. This CDR3 region has 15 residues. CDR3 coding DNA: TGTGCCAGCAGCTTAGCACGGGTTGGGGCCAACGTCCTGACTTTC. The encoded protein is CASSLARVGANVLTF.

V gene TRBV28 combines with J gene TRBJ1-5; D not certain. V lost 7 bases and J 1 base, leaving 11 bases between the germline ends. Germline V gene data show CDR1 as MDHEN and CDR2 as SYDVKM. This CDR3 has 14 residues. The CDR3: CASTLAVSNQPQHF. CDR3 coding DNA: TGTGCCAGCACCCTTGCGGTCAGCAATCAGCCCCAGCATTTT. Based on the CDR3 plus reference TRBV28 and TRBJ1-5, the full variable domain is DVKVTQSSRYLVKRTGEKVFLECVQDMDHENMFWYRQDPGLGLRLIYFSYDVKMKEKGDIPEGYSVSREKKERFSLILESASTNQTSMYLCASTLAVSNQPQHFGDGTRLSIL.

The V and J genes are TRBV7-2 and TRBJ2-5; 10 bases fit TRBD1. The V gene's germline CDR1 is SGHTA and CDR2 FQGNSA. With V trimmed by 1 base and J by 5 bases, 7 bases remained unmatched. The CDR3 is 16 amino acids. In nucleotides, the CDR3 is TGTGCCAGCAGCTTAGGTCTGGGACAGGGGTCGGAGACCCAGTACTTC. This gives the protein CASSLGLGQGSETQYF.

This clone was picked up a small number of times. V gene TRBV28 combines with J gene TRBJ1-5, with TRBD1 identical over 8 bases. Trimming removed 5 bases from V and 5 bases from J; junction bases left unmatched: 11. This CDR3 contains 16 residues. Germline V lookup: CDR1 MDHEN, CDR2 SYDVKM. This CDR3 is CASSPRRQGAHQPQHF. CDR3 nucleotides: TGTGCCAGCAGTCCTCGACGGCAGGGGGCCCATCAGCCCCAGCATTTT.

The chain recombines TRBV7-2 with TRBJ1-4; no firm D call. V lost 5 bases, J lost 0 bases, and 10 bases lay in between. This CDR3 region has 15 residues. The germline gives CDR1 SGHTA, CDR2 FQGNSA. CDR3 nucleotide sequence: TGTGCCAGCAGCCCCAAGCGAGCAACTAATGAAAAACTGTTTTTT. Residues: CASSPKRATNEKLFF.

The chain carries TRBV28 and TRBJ2-7; D is possibly TRBD1 (6 bases). The ends were cut back, 5 bases at V and 1 base at J, with 15 bases in the middle. CDR1 MDHEN and CDR2 SYDVKM come from the germline V gene. This CDR3 has 15 amino acids. CDR3: CASSLASTGSYEQYF. In DNA form, the CDR3 reads TGTGCCAGCAGTCTGGCTTCGACAGGTTCCTACGAGCAGTACTTC.

J is TRBJ1-5 and V is TRBV4-3; 7 bases line up with TRBD1. Germline lookup yields CDR1 LGHNA and CDR2 YSLEER. V shed 3 bases and J 9 bases; nucleotides not matched to a gene: 5. This CDR3 is built from 13 residues. The CDR3 sequence is CASSQDRHPPQHF. Written as DNA, the CDR3 is TGCGCCAGCAGCCAGGACAGGCACCCGCCCCAGCATTTT.

This clone was seen only a few times. The chain couples TRBV6-2 or TRBV6-3 to TRBJ2-5; 7 nucleotides match TRBD1. Germline assignment: CDR1 MNHEY and CDR2 SVGEGT. CDR3 length: 14 amino acids. Trimming at V came to 6 bases and at J to 4 bases, leaving 8 bases not matched to a gene. As DNA, the CDR3 is TGTGCCAGCAGCTCCCGGGACAGTCCAGAGACCCAGTACTTC. It translates to CASSSRDSPETQYF.

V gene TRBV3-1 (or the pseudogene TRBV3-2) combines with J gene TRBJ1-3; 7 nucleotides align to TRBD1. The ends lost 1 base at V and 2 bases at J; junction bases unmatched: 8. The CDR3 spans 17 residues. CDR1 and CDR2 from the germline V gene are LGHDT and YNNKEL (reference sequence). The CDR3 DNA reads as TGTGCCAGCAGCCAAGCGCTACAGGGGAGTACTGGAAACACCATATATTTT. Translation: CASSQALQGSTGNTIYF.

This clone was recorded once. This chain uses TRBV27 with TRBJ2-1, with TRBD1 identical over 10 bases. Per germline, CDR1 MNHEY and CDR2 SMNVEV (reference sequence). CDR3 length: 16 amino acids. V was pared by 5 bases and J by 6 bases, with 10 bases of the junction left unmatched. CDR3 protein: CASSPDRGQGTNEQFF. The CDR3 nucleotides read TGTGCCAGCAGTCCCGATCGGGGACAGGGGACCAATGAGCAGTTCTTC.

The V call is TRBV7-9, the J call TRBJ2-5; TRBD2 aligns across 11 bases. Germline loops: CDR1 SEHNR, CDR2 FQNEAQ (reference sequence). V gave up 4 bases and J gave up 4 bases; unmatched junction bases: 2. The CDR3 runs 14 residues. For the CDR3, the DNA is TGTGCCAGCAGCTCCGGGACTAGCGGAGAGACCCAGTACTTC. Amino acids: CASSSGTSGETQYF.

This chain joins TRBV5-1 and TRBJ2-5; TRBD2 agrees at 8 bases. CDR1 and CDR2 from the germline V gene are SGHRS and YFSETQ. Trimming cost V 2 bases and J 4 bases; bases outside gene matches: 10. This CDR3 region has 16 residues. The CDR3 nucleotides are TGCGCCAGCAGCTTCAACGGGGGGGCCACGGGAGAGACCCAGTACTTC. Its translation: CASSFNGGATGETQYF.

The chain couples TRBV5-6 to TRBJ2-2; D not resolved. Trimming pared 0 bases from V and 5 bases from J, leaving 11 bases between. CDR1 and CDR2 from the germline V gene are SGHDT and YYEEEE. The CDR3 spans 15 residues. The CDR3 DNA reads TGTGCCAGCAGCTTGGTCGGCCAGGATACCGGGGAGCTGTTTTTT. This sequence encodes CASSLVGQDTGELFF.

V usage is TRBV3-1 (or the pseudogene TRBV3-2) and J usage is TRBJ1-2; TRBD1 agrees at 9 bases. The germline gives CDR1 LGHDT, CDR2 YNNKEL (reference sequence). V trimming: 3 bases; J trimming: 5 bases; junction bases outside the gene matches: 10. This CDR3 has 16 amino acids. CDR3 protein: CASSQLVDRGRYGYTF. The CDR3 region has the DNA TGTGCCAGCAGCCAGCTTGTTGACAGGGGGAGGTATGGCTACACCTTC.

The chain recombines TRBV5-1 with TRBJ1-4, with a tentative D call TRBD1 (6 bases). The germline gives CDR1 SGHRS, CDR2 YFSETQ. V was shortened by 3 bases and J by 7 bases, with 13 bases between the two germline ends. The CDR3 is 14 residues long. The CDR3 spells CASSSTGHIEKLFF. For the CDR3, the DNA is TGCGCCAGCAGCTCGACAGGACATATTGAAAAACTGTTTTTT.

This clone was counted once. The V and J genes are TRBV19 and TRBJ2-3; weak D call: TRBD2 (6 bases). Trimming removed 3 bases at V and 0 bases at J, with 10 bases between. This CDR3 has 15 residues. CDR1 is LNHDA and CDR2 is SQIVND in the germline V gene (reference sequence). The CDR3 nucleotides read TGTGCCAGTAGTATCGGCGCGGGGAGCACAGATACGCAGTATTTT. Encoded protein: CASSIGAGSTDTQYF.

This clone was recorded once. V usage is TRBV10-2 and J usage is TRBJ1-1, with 11 bases aligning to TRBD1. CDR1 WSHSY and CDR2 SAAADI come from the germline V gene. The CDR3 is 15 residues long. With V trimmed by 6 bases and J by 3 bases, 6 bases remained unmatched. DNA for the CDR3: TGCGCCAGCAGCGGGACAGGGGGGGCGGACACTGAAGCTTTCTTT. Encoded protein: CASSGTGGADTEAFF.

The V gene is TRBV28, the J gene TRBJ2-1, with D unclear. With 3 bases removed from V and 0 bases from J, the gap between germline ends came to 12 bases. Germline CDR1 is MDHEN and CDR2 is SYDVKM. This CDR3 comprises 16 residues. CDR3 protein: CASSFVLPSSYNEQFF. In nucleotides, the CDR3 is TGTGCCAGCAGTTTCGTCTTACCCAGCTCCTACAATGAGCAGTTCTTC. Filled out from reference TRBV28 and TRBJ2-1, the complete variable domain reads DVKVTQSSRYLVKRTGEKVFLECVQDMDHENMFWYRQDPGLGLRLIYFSYDVKMKEKGDIPEGYSVSREKKERFSLILESASTNQTSMYLCASSFVLPSSYNEQFFGPGTRLTVL.

This chain joins TRBV7-2 and TRBJ1-5; 7 bases map to TRBD1. The ends lost 5 bases at V and 0 bases at J; junction bases unmatched: 13. Germline-derived CDR1 and CDR2 are SGHTA and FQGNSA. The CDR3 spans 18 residues. This CDR3 is CASSIGGTVSYSNQPQHF. The CDR3 bases are TGTGCCAGCAGCATAGGAGGGACAGTGTCCTATAGCAATCAGCCCCAGCATTTT. The full variable domain, rest sourced from reference TRBV7-2 and TRBJ1-5, is GAGVSQSPSNKVTEKGKDVELRCDPISGHTALYWYRQSLGQGLEFLIYFQGNSAPDKSGLPSDRFSAERTGGSVSTLTIQRTQQEDSAVYLCASSIGGTVSYSNQPQHFGDGTRLSIL.

The chain is built from TRBV28 and TRBJ2-3; 8 bases line up with TRBD2. V lost 6 bases, J lost 2 bases, and 7 bases stayed unmatched. The CDR3 runs to 15 residues. CDR1 is MDHEN and CDR2 is SYDVKM in the germline V gene. CDR3 DNA: TGTGCCAGCAGACAACTAGCGGACGCCACAGATACGCAGTATTTT. It specifies CASRQLADATDTQYF.

J is TRBJ1-6 and V is TRBV11-2, with TRBD1 matching over 7 bases. The CDR3 loop spans 15 amino acids. The V gene's germline CDR1 is SGHAT and CDR2 FQNNGV. V dropped 5 bases and J dropped 11; count of bases not matched to a gene: 12. This chain's CDR3 is CASSTGAGQGAPLHF. CDR3 sequence (DNA): TGTGCCAGCAGCACAGGGGCCGGGCAAGGTGCACCCCTCCACTTT.

This clone was counted a single time. The V call is TRBV2, the J call TRBJ2-1, with 13 bases fitting TRBD2. The CDR3 has 15 amino acids. The trim removed 5 bases at V and 6 bases at J, leaving 4 bases unmatched. Looked up from germline, CDR1 is SNHLY and CDR2 is FYNNEI. The CDR3 nucleotides read TGTGCCAGCAGTCCCGGGACTAGCGGGATCAATGAGCAGTTCTTC. Its translation: CASSPGTSGINEQFF.